This paragraph covers one TCR beta chain sequence. This clonotype was seen ten or more times. It has no known antigen specificity. Base qualities are not provided; no much larger clone lies one nucleotide away. This entry comes from a study of neurological immune-mediated disorders (dated by TCRdb to between 2018 and 2021). Some background on the complete study: Among the 34 multiple sclerosis patients, relapsing-remitting MS was present in some 30 and secondary progressive MS was present in 3. Peripheral blood TCR-beta repertoires from patients with HTLV-I-associated myelopathy (HAM/TSP), patients with multiple sclerosis, and healthy controls were compared in the study using UMI-based sequencing. Alongside PBMC samples, the set of approximately 100 TCR-beta libraries contained longitudinal samples, technical triplicates, and paired CD4+ and CD8+ T-cell subsets that had been sorted. The cohort comprised approximately 67 subjects: 14 HAM/TSP patients, some 34 multiple sclerosis patients and 20 healthy controls. Study-wide findings and limitations: No identical CDR3 amino acid sequences were found to be shared among expanded clones across subjects, suggesting that TCR-beta repertoires were private in all groups. Phylogenetic analysis grouped repertoires from 18 of 34 MS patients into a cluster of related CDR3 sequences, suggesting a possible repertoire-level signature. TCR clonal expansion was highest in HAM/TSP patients and lowest in MS patients, with MS patients falling below even healthy controls. No association of the MS cluster with clinical or MRI features was observed, and the need for larger cohorts was stated by the authors.

cDNA synthesis used template-switch 5'RACE with a primer carrying a 10-nucleotide random unique molecular identifier tagging each TCR transcript. Each sequencing run produced over 160 million TCR-beta sequences covering 15-18 subjects. The RNeasy kit was used for extraction of total RNA. Using the KAPA Real-time Library Amplification kit, TCR-beta VDJ regions were amplified with primers for the TCR constant region and the 5'RACE anchor. A first PCR added sample indexes and Illumina adaptors, after which a second PCR increased the library yield. After Ampure bead purification, the TCR product of roughly 650 bp was size-selected on a 2% E-gel SizeSelection system. Before pooling, library quality was assessed on a Bioanalyzer, concentration was determined with Qubit, and library quantification was performed with the Kapa Library Quantification kit. Paired-end 2 x 150 bp sequencing of the libraries was performed on an Illumina HiSeq 2500. To increase sequence diversity, roughly 24-32% phiX was spiked into each library pool. The paper's data handling went like this. Quality-filtered reads were processed with the UMI-based MiGEC pipeline, and over 85% of raw TCR sequences were removed by the MiGEC pipeline during error correction. VDJ genes were aligned to IMGT germline references, and clonotypes were defined by unique CDR3 amino acid sequence plus V-J genes. Clonal expansion, Shannon diversity, and CDR3 relatedness (CalcPairwiseDistances, ClusterSamples) were evaluated with VDJtools, and phylogenetic trees were built with CLCbio workbench. Clones with at least 8 unique UMIs were defined as expanded, with this threshold being based on coefficient-of-variation modelling across technical triplicates. The public reads were quality trimmed at Q25 with fastp and then assembled into clones with MiXCR by TCRdb, keeping productive beta chains. CDR3 protein duplicates are merged, each entry listing the most common genes and DNA. The V and J calls come from TCRdb's annotation, not from the publication. The sample contains around 130,000 distinct CDR3 sequences, approximately 3.2% of them found a single time. Together, the top ten hold roughly 1.3% of the sample.

For the unsorted PBMC libraries, 2 million PBMCs were stored in RNAlater at -80 degrees C until RNA extraction and were used to generate the libraries. The multiple sclerosis patients were enrolled in a US clinical protocol that used magnetic resonance imaging to evaluate disease progression. Peripheral blood was subjected to Ficoll-Hypaque density gradient centrifugation to isolate PBMCs, which were then cryopreserved in liquid nitrogen. From its cysteine to its phenylalanine, the CDR3 spans 18 amino acids. Of the read, only the CDR3 DNA is kept; its 54 bases are in frame from base 1. From V the trimming removes 3 bases and from J it removes 1 base, while the gene matches leave 14 bases of the junction unaccounted for.

The V and J segments used are TRBV12-3 or TRBV12-4 and TRBJ1-2, with 7 bases matching TRBD1. The TCR originated in a woman in her twenties or thirties with multiple sclerosis. The sequencing sample was made of PBMCs. Read as DNA, the sequence is TGTGCCAGCAGTTTGCAGCAACCGGGACAGTCCTTTAACTATGGCTACACCTTC. Translated, this gives CASSLQQPGQSFNYGYTF.